A single sample is the source of the 4 T cell receptor beta chains below, sequenced in a study of OX40 agonist ivuxolimab in advanced cancers. Libraries were prepared through the immunoSEQ multiplex PCR assay. The source is immuneACCESS, and TCRdb retained only in-frame sequences with V and J called. Part of the clones is not carried over; for the studies checked, unresolved V genes explain less than half of this, and the remainder is unexplained. This sample has about 59,000 clones in its table, and roughly 84% of those were observed once. The top ten clonotypes cover roughly 2% of the sample. The sample in question was CD4+ or CD8+ T cells sorted from blood, obtained in a trial of the OX40 agonist ivuxolimab. These receptors were taken from an adult with an advanced solid tumor such as melanoma, head and neck, liver or kidney cancer.

The chain combines TRBV6-1 with TRBJ1-3; the D is unclear. V lost 6 bases and J lost 0, with 12 bases in between. This CDR3 comprises 15 residues. Per the germline V gene, CDR1 is MNHNS and CDR2 is SASEGT. CDR3 loop: CASSKTDSSGNTIYF. In DNA form, the CDR3 reads TGTGCCAGCAGCAAGACGGATAGCTCTGGAAACACCATATATTTT.

The rearrangement links TRBV27 to TRBJ1-6; D unresolved. Trimming stripped 6 bases from V and 7 bases from J, with 16 bases between. The length of the CDR3 is 15 residues. From germline, CDR1 is MNHEY and CDR2 SMNVEV (reference sequence). The CDR3 nucleotides are TGTGCCAGCAGCCGCCCTCCGGACGGGAATTCACCCCTCCACTTT. Protein: CASSRPPDGNSPLHF.

The chain couples TRBV5-1 to TRBJ1-1; weak D call: TRBD1 (5 bases). Trimming stripped 4 bases from V and 6 bases from J, with 16 bases between. This CDR3 contains 14 residues. Germline V gene sequence: CDR1 SGHRS, CDR2 YFSETQ. This CDR3 reads CASSPSDRGAEAFF. In nucleotides, the CDR3 is TGCGCCAGCAGCCCCTCCGATCGGGGGGCTGAAGCTTTCTTT.

This clone was found once. CDR3 loop: CASSSGPGAGETQYF. CDR3 DNA sequence: TGTGCCAGCAGCTCCGGGCCAGGGGCGGGTGAGACCCAGTACTTC. The V gene is TRBV7-3, the J gene TRBJ2-5, with D perhaps matching TRBD1 (6 bases). The CDR3 totals 15 residues. In germline, CDR1 is SGHTA, CDR2 FQGTGA. Trimming removed 4 bases at V and 5 bases at J, with 17 bases between.